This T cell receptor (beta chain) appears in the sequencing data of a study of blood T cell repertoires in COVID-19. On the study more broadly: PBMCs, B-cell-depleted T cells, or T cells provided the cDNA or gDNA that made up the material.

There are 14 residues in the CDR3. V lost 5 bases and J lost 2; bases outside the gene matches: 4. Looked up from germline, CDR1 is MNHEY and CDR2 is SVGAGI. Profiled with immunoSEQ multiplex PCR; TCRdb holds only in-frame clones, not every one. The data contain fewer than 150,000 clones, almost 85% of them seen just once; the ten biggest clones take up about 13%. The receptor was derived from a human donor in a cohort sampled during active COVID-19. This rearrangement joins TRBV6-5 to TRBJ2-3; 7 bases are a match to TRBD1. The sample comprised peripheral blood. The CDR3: CASSQGQNTDTQYF. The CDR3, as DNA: TGTGCCAGCAGTCAGGGACAGAACACAGATACGCAGTATTTT.